The sequence of this TCR beta chain was determined in a study of cytomegalovirus exposure and HLA in healthy donors. Looked up from germline, CDR1 is LNHNV and CDR2 is YYDKDF (reference sequence). This CDR3 has 13 amino acids. Notes on this clone: No antigen is known for it.

Primers: 60 Vbeta forward and 13 Jbeta reverse. Data came from immunoSEQ multiplex PCR; TCRdb stores just in-frame clones and leaves some out. The repertoire holds more than 150,000 clones, with more than 60% as singletons. The study, taken as a whole, reports: The study listed some 160 cytomegalovirus-associated TCR beta chains. DRB1 had the most TCR associations and HLA-C the fewest, a later analysis found, with rates varying by HLA locus.

The source of this sequence is a man aged 18 to 29 in good health and CMV-seronegative. This chain connects TRBV15 to TRBJ2-5; tentatively, D is TRBD2 (5 bases). The better agreement between TRBJ2-7 and the DNA end casts doubt on the J call. Sequenced material: PBMCs. Written as DNA, the CDR3 is TGTGCCACAAGCCAGATGGAGGCAGCCGAGCAGTACTTC. Residues: CATSQMEAAEQYF.